Sequencing of this TCR beta chain was carried out in a study of cytomegalovirus exposure and HLA in healthy donors. The PCR ran on 60 Vbeta and 13 Jbeta primers. TCRdb keeps only in-frame clones here, not all; method: immunoSEQ multiplex PCR. The sample contains around 170,000 clones, 78% of which appear only once. CDR3 length: 15 residues. Per germline, CDR1 GTSNPN and CDR2 SVGIG (reference sequence). V shed 5 bases and J 7 bases; nucleotides not matched to a gene: 16. The receptor was isolated from a middle-aged woman in good health and CMV-seropositive. The chain couples TRBV30 to TRBJ2-5, with TRBD1 identical over 7 bases. The source material was PBMCs. CDR3 protein: CAWSPNGQVGVTQYF. CDR3 sequence (DNA): TGTGCCTGGTCCCCCAATGGACAGGTCGGGGTGACCCAGTACTTC.